This T cell receptor (beta chain) was recorded in a study of cytomegalovirus exposure and HLA in healthy donors (TCRdb year 2017). Regarding the study in general: According to an earlier analysis of 550 to 700 of the donors, about 170 million T cells yielded 117 million unique TCR beta sequences and approximately 280 Gb of sequence data. Around 330 gigabases of sequencing data and about 92 million unique TCR sequences made up an early release that covered approximately 620 HLA-typed donors. Among the roughly 380 genotyped donors, around 81% belonged to the genetic ancestry cluster associated with self-reported Caucasian donors. The study aimed to test whether signatures of past pathogen exposure could be identified by cataloging public T cell receptors. The study profiled the T cell repertoires of hundreds of subjects by immunosequencing and related them to cytomegalovirus serostatus. A separate validation cohort of 90 to 150 different subjects was used in addition to the approximately 700-subject first cohort. To predict cytomegalovirus infection status, the study brought together high-throughput TCR immunosequencing, statistical association of individual TCRs with disease status, and machine learning. A later analysis re-examined previously published TCR beta repertoires from just over 650 donors and added high-resolution HLA genotyping to investigate patterns of TCR occurrence. In the later analysis, no new phenotypic data were used to find candidate immune exposures; instead, reliance was placed on TCR beta sequences and their occurrence across donors. To decide whether each TCR beta V gene segment behaved as functional or pseudogenic, an earlier analysis of some 600 of the donors relied on high-throughput TCR beta sequencing. Donor age, sex, ethnicity and CMV serostatus were compiled together with the repertoire data. A later genetic analysis used genome-wide SNP genotypes for about three fifths of the 666 donors, treating that subset as a discovery cohort. Every discovery cohort repertoire had been produced on one sequencing platform. HLA typing covered class I and class II loci at four-digit resolution. The number of donors typed differed by locus, with about 629-640 for A, B, C, DRB1 and DQB1, more than 500 for DQA1, 600 to 610 for DPA1, and approximately 470 for DPB1. Four or five DR-DQ haplotypes were handled as single units for association and clustering because linkage in the cohort was strong. Among several hundred genotyped donors of the cohort, an average of about 220,000 unique TCR beta nucleotide sequences was sequenced per donor, of which about 18% were non-productive.

Library preparation was by the immunoSEQ multiplex PCR assay. For the multiplex PCR, a mixture combining 60 forward primers for TCR Vbeta segments and 13 reverse primers for TCR Jbeta segments was used. Amplification of the CDR3 region of rearranged TCR beta genes was performed with a multiplex PCR assay on genomic DNA. On the Illumina HiSeq System, the amplified TCR beta libraries were sequenced as 87-base-pair reads. The study's processing was this. A later analysis tallied approximately 87 million unique TCR beta chains across the 666 repertoires, and about 10 million of those chains were shared by two or more donors. To remove PCR and sequencing errors, raw reads were error-corrected and collapsed into unique sequences using a nearest-neighbor algorithm that merged closely related sequences. Alignment of CDR3 sequences to IMGT reference sequences was used to assign V, D and J gene segments. For a sequence to be retained, a match of at least six nucleotides was required to both a V gene segment and a J gene segment. Rearrangements were classified as productive when the CDR3 lacked stop codons and remained in frame with V and J, and all other rearrangements were classified as non-productive. Following IMGT convention, CDR3 was defined as the stretch from the second conserved V-encoded cysteine up to the conserved J-encoded phenylalanine. The earlier analysis of about 560 of the donors excluded any sequence lacking an unambiguous match to a single V gene segment. An earlier analysis of just under 600 of the donors called V segments functional above 56.7% productive rearrangements and segregating when the between-donor standard deviation exceeded 5%. A statistical classification framework was built for diagnosing cytomegalovirus status from the catalog of TCR beta chain sequences. A later analysis assigned V and J genes by comparing TCR nucleotide sequences with IMGT/GENE-DB human TR gene sequences. A later analysis assigned CDR3 sequences and most-parsimonious VDJ recombination scenarios with the TCRdist pipeline. In a later analysis, each TCR beta chain was defined by its CDR3 amino acid sequence together with its V-gene family, and reads without a unique V-gene family were excluded. To address suspected cross-contamination and a sequencing artifact, a later analysis removed roughly 640 highly shared, low-generation-probability nucleotide sequences. For each public chain, a later analysis derived a clonal expansion index from normalized ranks of inferred template counts within each repertoire. A later analysis computed generation probabilities with a VDJ recombination model fitted to out-of-frame rearrangements, and checked the results against IGoR. In a later analysis, TCR-TCR, TCR-HLA and TCR-CMV co-occurrence was scored with hypergeometric tests, and a repertoire-size bias correction was applied to TCR pairs. To estimate false discovery rates, a later analysis permuted the HLA or CMV assignments 20 times. In a later analysis, co-occurring TCRs were grouped with DBSCAN, and TCRdist sequence similarity was added when clustering was performed within HLA-allele-positive subsets. Co-occurrence clustering excluded repertoires with fewer than 30,000 or more than 120,000 public chains, plus five with anomalous nucleotide sharing. This immuneACCESS table, as held by TCRdb, lists in-frame sequences with V and J called but not all clones. Of the missing ones, under half trace to an unresolved V gene in checked studies; the others have no known cause. The DNA gave D and trimming, while V, J and clone size come from that table. This sample has 150,000 or so clones in its table, and over 60% of those were observed once. 3% of the sample is held by the ten biggest clonotypes.

Relative to germline, V is 2 bases shorter and J is 4 bases shorter, with 14 bases between their ends. From the cysteine up to the phenylalanine, the CDR3 has a length of 15 residues. This entry keeps only the CDR3 DNA: 45 bases, framed from base 1. Sequences LGHNA (CDR1) and YNFKEQ (CDR2) are obtained from the germline V gene. In total, roughly 710 healthy bone marrow donors made up the cohort. At the time of sampling, all cohort members were nominally healthy, though unrecorded immune exposures were likely present. The donor was CMV seropositive and was included in the group of 300 or so seropositive cohort members. A peripheral blood sample was collected from each donor, and TCR beta sequencing was performed on peripheral blood mononuclear cells. The Qiagen DNeasy Blood Extraction Kit was used to extract genomic DNA from the blood cell samples. Details on this clone: The target of this receptor is not known. No base quality values were provided; no much bigger clone lies one nucleotide off.

The study at large found these results: A later analysis found that TCR association rates varied across HLA loci, with DRB1 alleles showing the most associated TCRs and HLA-C alleles the fewest. The sequencing pipeline was judged likely to have produced a cluster of highly shared sequence variants as a technical artifact. Some IMGT-functional V segments, including TRBV6-2 and TRBV6-3, could not be told apart with the 87-base-pair reads, so those segments were excluded. Because HLA typing was missing for some donors at each locus, association tests included only the typed subset. Most TCR sequences were seen in very few donors, while some public TCRs were found in many individuals. Specific HLA alleles were associated with 16,951 TCR beta sequences at a false discovery rate of 0.05 in a later analysis. In vitro tests confirmed that a few of the cytomegalovirus-associated TCR beta chains recognize cytomegalovirus antigens. A further reported finding was that TCR beta sequences accurately predicted the HLA-A and HLA-B alleles for most subjects in the first cohort. The study listed 164 TCR beta chains as associated with cytomegalovirus. A later analysis reported that several top co-occurrence clusters appeared linked to parvovirus B19, influenza, CMV and Epstein-Barr virus. A later analysis found that most CMV-associated TCR beta chains appeared HLA-restricted, with HLA associations seemingly driven largely by CMV exposure. Because counts were too low, about 15 rarely observed V segments, including chromosome 9 orphons, were left out of the earlier analysis of 587 of the donors. Cytomegalovirus status was reported to be diagnosed by the classifier with high specificity and sensitivity in both the original and validation cohorts. Compared with equally common non-associated chains, HLA-associated TCR beta chains in a later analysis were more clonally expanded and had lower generation probabilities. The cohort was sequenced for TCR beta chains only, and without alpha or paired-chain data the features that could be detected were limited. In an earlier analysis of roughly 560 of the donors, most TCR beta V segments were observed in productive rearrangements about 90% or about 30% of the time, broadly matching IMGT annotations. For the cohort, immune exposure information was limited to CMV serostatus. V-gene and J-gene trimming of TCR beta chains was associated with a missense DCLRE1C variant in a later genetic analysis, and the association was replicated in an independent cohort. Assigning TCR associations to individual alleles was difficult when HLA alleles, especially DR and DQ, strongly co-occurred. The authors suggested that the approach could potentially be extended to other disease states and immunological phenotypes. Sequencing depth was assumed to be roughly uniform across donors in the presence/absence analyses, though that assumption may not hold. Compared with the approximately 720-donor mean, donors in an Asian-associated ancestry cluster had fewer N-insertions in productive TCRs, according to a later genetic analysis. Linkage disequilibrium might explain the correlated functional status among segregating V segments, but an unknown experimental factor could not be ruled out.

This chain joins TRBV4-2 to TRBJ1-2; a confident D gene designation cannot be given. The sample consisted of PBMCs. This receptor was obtained from a woman between 25 and 40 years old in good health and CMV-seropositive. The CDR3 loop reads CASSQSLATFYGYTF. At the DNA level, the sequence is TGTGCCAGCAGCCAATCTCTAGCAACCTTCTATGGCTACACCTTC.